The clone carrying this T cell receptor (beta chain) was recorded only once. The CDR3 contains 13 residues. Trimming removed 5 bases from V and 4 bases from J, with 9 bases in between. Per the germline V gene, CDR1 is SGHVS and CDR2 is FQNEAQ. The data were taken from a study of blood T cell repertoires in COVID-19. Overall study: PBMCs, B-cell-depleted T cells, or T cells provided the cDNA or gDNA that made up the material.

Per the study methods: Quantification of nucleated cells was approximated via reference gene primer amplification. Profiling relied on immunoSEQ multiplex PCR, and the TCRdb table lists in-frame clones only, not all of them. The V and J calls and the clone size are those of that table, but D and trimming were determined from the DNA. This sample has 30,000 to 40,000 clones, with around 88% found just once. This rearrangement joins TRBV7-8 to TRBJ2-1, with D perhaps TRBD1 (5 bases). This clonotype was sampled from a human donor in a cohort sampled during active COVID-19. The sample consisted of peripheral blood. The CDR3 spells CASSLQGYNEQFF. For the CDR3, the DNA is TGTGCCAGCAGCCTTCAGGGATACAATGAGCAGTTCTTC.